This record covers a single TCR beta chain. Its antigen is unknown. One base away there is no much larger clone; base qualities are not given. This sample was taken from a study of Ad26.COV2.S vaccination and SARS-CoV-2 variants (dated by TCRdb to about 2021). For the study in its entirety: Donors in the vaccine arm were drawn from COV1001, a phase I-IIa trial of Ad26.COV2.S in healthy adults that was multicentre, randomized, double-blind and placebo-controlled. Ad26.COV2.S was given intramuscularly at 5x10^10 or 1x10^11 viral particles, as a single shot or as two shots 56 days apart. The specificity and breadth of SARS-CoV-2-reactive T cell receptors after Ad26.COV2.S vaccination were assessed by TCRbeta repertoire sequencing. The TCR-sequenced set comprised roughly 30 samples: around 20 Ad26.COV2.S vaccine recipients, 5 placebo recipients and 8 SARS-CoV-2 convalescent individuals. Participants in the trial were split at random into five groups of five each, receiving low-dose or high-dose Ad26.COV2.S once or twice, or else placebo on both occasions. Blinding of investigators to trial group allocation was maintained during experiments and outcome assessment.

The immunoSEQ Assay was used to sequence TCRbeta CDR3 regions. After extraction, genomic DNA underwent amplification by bias-controlled multiplex PCR, followed by high-throughput sequencing. Per the original workflow: To quantify the absolute abundance of every unique TCRbeta CDR3 region, sequences were collapsed and filtered. T cell fraction was estimated by normalizing TCRbeta template counts to usable DNA, which was measured by amplifying reference genes present in all nucleated cells. Repertoire TCRs were annotated as SARS-CoV-2-specific when V gene, CDR3 amino acid sequence and J gene were exactly matched to a known reactive TCR set. The reference SARS-CoV-2 TCR set came from MIRA and was filtered for enrichment in COVID-19-positive ImmuneCODE repertoires, removing public or cross-reactive TCRs. Based on the MIRA antigens, annotated TCRs were further analysed at the level of specific ORF or position within ORF. Breadth was defined as the number of annotated unique rearrangements divided by the total number of unique productive rearrangements, and depth was defined as the summed frequency of the annotated unique rearrangements. TCR breadth was compared between groups using two-sided Wilcoxon rank-sum tests. The source is immuneACCESS, and TCRdb retained only in-frame sequences with V and J called. Part of the clones is not carried over; for the studies checked, unresolved V genes explain less than half of this, and the remainder is unexplained. The V and J calls and clone size were taken over from that table, and D and trimming were inferred from the DNA. Recorded for this sample are about 470,000 clones; 90% of them occurred a single time. The ten largest clonotypes hold approximately 4.3% of the sample.

The investigation overall reported the following: It was noted by the authors that total T cell responses may have been underestimated by the TCR breadth and depth analyses. Non-spike TCR breadth was comparable between vaccine and placebo recipients, consistent with the vaccine containing only spike. Ad26.COV2.S recipients had higher spike-specific TCR breadth than placebo recipients (P = 0.0014). The study lacked the statistical power to compare responses across vaccine doses or regimens. After vaccination, spike-specific CD8+ and CD4+ T cell responses were reported to show substantial breadth.

The treatment or condition label on this specimen signifies: around 19 received Ad26.COV2.S at low or high dose, single or two shots; about 5 received placebo; per-sample allocation not given. For vaccine and placebo recipients, repertoires were sequenced using samples collected on day 63 after the first injection. Between 29 July and 7 August 2020, Cohort 1b enrolled approximately 26 adults aged 18-55 years at one site in Boston, USA. As a vaccine, Ad26.COV2.S was a replication-incompetent adenovirus type 26 vector that expressed a prefusion-stabilized SARS-CoV-2 spike protein derived from the original Wuhan strain. Taken from the germline V gene (reference sequence), the CDR1 and CDR2 loops are SGHKS and YYEKEE. From cysteine to phenylalanine, the CDR3 is 14 amino acids long. The retained sequence is limited to the CDR3, 42 bases, with the frame set at the first base. V and J lose 5 bases and 0 bases, and a span of 11 bases separates them.

This chain is built from TRBV5-5 and TRBJ1-2; 6 matching bases give a weak D call of TRBD1. The TCR sequence derives from a person aged 18 to 65 who received the Ad26.COV2.S COVID-19 vaccine or a placebo. Material: peripheral blood, obtained in a trial of Ad26.COV2.S vaccine versus placebo. The CDR3 corresponds to CASRNRATNYGYTF. The bases read TGTGCCAGCAGGAACAGGGCTACTAACTATGGCTACACCTTC. Reference TRBV5-5 and TRBJ1-2 genes cover what lies past the CDR3, so the full variable domain is DAGVTQSPTHLIKTRGQQVTLRCSPISGHKSVSWYQQVLGQGPQFIFQYYEKEERGRGNFPDRFSARQFPNYSSELNVNALLLGDSALYLCASRNRATNYGYTFGSGTRLTVV.